The TCR beta chain described here comes from a study of shared clonotypes between healthy human individuals. With 6 bases removed from V and 11 bases from J, the gap between germline ends came to 16 bases. The CDR3 sequence is 12 residues long. Germline V gives CDR1 MNHNY, CDR2 SVGAGI (reference sequence). Assay: immunoSEQ multiplex PCR; the TCRdb copy retains only in-frame clones and omits some. The sample holds more than 2 million clones, 95% seen once. The sequencing sample was made of naive CD4+ T cells sorted from blood. Noted subset: CD45RA+ positively selected. The TCR comes from a man aged 18 to 35 in good health. V is TRBV6-6 and J is TRBJ1-1, with D unresolved. CDR3 sequence (DNA): TGTGCCAGCAGCAATCGGATTGGCCGTGCTTTCTTT. It codes for CASSNRIGRAFF.